A single sample gave rise to the 27 T cell receptor beta chains below, sequenced in a study of blood T cell repertoires in COVID-19. Assay used: immunoSEQ multiplex PCR; TCRdb lists only in-frame clones, some missing. This table holds 75,000 to 95,000 clones, around nine tenths found once. The sequencing input was peripheral blood. These TCRs come from a woman of 80 years or more with acute or convalescent COVID-19.

The gene calls are TRBV1 and TRBJ1-1; the table calls TRBD1, which could not be checked here. TRBV1 is marked as a pseudogene. The CDR3 consists of 16 residues. The CDR3 DNA follows: TGCACCAGCCGACAGGGGATGAAGTTGGGAAACACTGAAGCTTTCTTT. This sequence encodes CTSRQGMKLGNTEAFF.

The rearrangement uses TRBV18 and TRBJ2-1; D is undetermined. CDR1 and CDR2 from the germline V gene are KGHSH and LQKENI. V shed 6 bases and J shed 4 bases, with 16 bases lying between them. CDR3 size: 15 residues. The CDR3 loop is CASSQAASSYNEQFF. DNA of the CDR3: TGTGCCAGCTCCCAAGCTGCTAGTTCATACAATGAGCAGTTCTTC.

V gene TRBV6-1 combines with J gene TRBJ2-5; 7 nucleotides align to TRBD2. The ends lost 2 bases at V and 7 bases at J; junction bases unmatched: 13. Germline CDR1 is MNHNS and CDR2 is SASEGT. The CDR3 is made up of 16 amino acids. The CDR3 is CASSEIELGGVGTQYF. The CDR3 nucleotides are TGTGCCAGCAGTGAAATCGAGTTGGGGGGGGTAGGGACCCAGTACTTC.

This chain joins TRBV9 and TRBJ2-2, with D perhaps matching TRBD2 (5 bases). The CDR3 covers 15 residues. V was trimmed by 1 base and J by 3 bases, leaving 10 bases between them. The germline V gene encodes CDR1 SGDLS and CDR2 YYNGEE. The CDR3 reads CASSVSAGDTGELFF. The CDR3 DNA reads TGTGCCAGCAGCGTAAGTGCGGGCGACACCGGGGAGCTGTTTTTT.

The V gene is TRBV6-2 or TRBV6-3, the J gene TRBJ2-7; 7 bases align to TRBD2. J was trimmed by 3 bases and V by 0 bases; bases with no gene match: 5. The CDR3 contains 15 residues. Germline-derived CDR1 and CDR2 are MNHEY and SVGEGT. For the CDR3, the DNA is TGTGCCAGCAGTTACTCGACTAGCTGGCGCTACGAGCAGTACTTC. It is translated as CASSYSTSWRYEQYF.

V is TRBV18 and J is TRBJ2-7, with D perhaps TRBD1 (5 bases). The length of the CDR3 is 14 residues. Trimming shortened V by 3 bases and J by 4 bases, and 13 bases separated the two germline ends. The germline CDR1 and CDR2 sequences are KGHSH and LQKENI. The CDR3 nucleotides read TGTGCCAGCTCACCGGACACTGGAGTATACGAGCAGTACTTC. It specifies CASSPDTGVYEQYF.

V gene TRBV20-1 combines with J gene TRBJ2-5, with 9 bases aligning to TRBD1. The CDR3 totals 15 residues. In germline, CDR1 is DFQATT, CDR2 SNEGSKA (reference sequence). V lost 3 bases, J lost 7 bases, and 12 bases stayed unmatched. CDR3 in amino acids: CSASTAAGQGRTQYF. The DNA for the CDR3 is TGCAGTGCTAGTACCGCCGCGGGACAGGGACGGACCCAGTACTTC.

The J gene is TRBJ2-2, the V gene TRBV7-2, with a possible D match to TRBD2 (6 bases). CDR1 SGHTA and CDR2 FQGNSA come from the germline V gene. The CDR3 loop spans 15 amino acids. V shed 5 bases and J shed 5 bases, with 15 bases lying between them. The CDR3 DNA reads as TGTGCCAGCAGCCTAGTATTGGGGGGAACCGGGGAGCTGTTTTTT. Its translation is CASSLVLGGTGELFF.

The chain has TRBV30 and TRBJ1-1; the D gene is possibly TRBD1 (5 bases). Germline loops: CDR1 GTSNPN, CDR2 SVGIG (reference sequence). The CDR3 runs 13 residues. Trimming shortened V by 1 base and J by 1 base, and 7 bases separated the two germline ends. In nucleotides, the CDR3 is TGTGCCTGGAGTGACCAGGGGAACACTGAAGCTTTCTTT. Translating gives CAWSDQGNTEAFF.

This chain uses TRBV20-1 with TRBJ2-2; 9 bases line up with TRBD1. CDR3 length equals 14 residues. Per the germline V gene, CDR1 is DFQATT and CDR2 is SNEGSKA (reference sequence). The ends lost 5 bases at V and 5 bases at J; junction bases unmatched: 6. CDR3 DNA: TGCAGTGCTGGTGACAGGGGGAGGACCGGGGAGCTGTTTTTT. It is translated as CSAGDRGRTGELFF.

The CDR3 DNA reads as TGTGCCAGTAGTTTTTTTCCCGGGACAGGGGCTGAAGCTTTCTTT. It encodes CASSFFPGTGAEAFF. The rearrangement uses TRBV19 and TRBJ1-1, with 10 bases identical to TRBD1. J was trimmed by 6 bases and V by 5 bases; bases with no gene match: 9. This CDR3 has 15 residues. Germline V gene sequence: CDR1 LNHDA, CDR2 SQIVND (reference sequence).

This chain connects TRBV6-2 or TRBV6-3 to TRBJ2-7; TRBD1 agrees at 12 bases. With V trimmed by 5 bases and J by 3 bases, 14 bases remained unmatched. The CDR3 sequence is 18 residues long. The germline V gene has CDR1 MNHEY and CDR2 SVGEGT. The CDR3 region is CASSTFPGQGAAFYEQYF. Written as DNA, the CDR3 is TGTGCCAGCAGTACCTTTCCGGGACAGGGGGCGGCCTTCTACGAGCAGTACTTC.

CDR3 bases: TGCAGTGCTAGAGTAGGGGCGGGCTACACCTTC. Translating it yields CSARVGAGYTF. This rearrangement joins TRBV20-1 to TRBJ1-2; D is possibly TRBD1 (5 bases). CDR3 size: 11 residues. CDR1 is DFQATT, CDR2 SNEGSKA, per germline (reference sequence). V lost 1 base and J 8 bases, leaving 8 bases between the germline ends.

The chain combines TRBV19 with TRBJ1-5; TRBD1 agrees at 10 bases. V lost 5 bases to trimming and J lost 6 bases; unmatched junction nucleotides: 10. This CDR3 is 16 amino acids long. Germline V CDR1 and CDR2: LNHDA, SQIVND (reference sequence). The CDR3 sequence: CASSPGRDRGGQPQHF. DNA of the CDR3: TGTGCCAGTAGTCCCGGCCGGGACAGGGGAGGTCAGCCCCAGCATTTT.

The rearrangement links TRBV20-1 to TRBJ1-6, with unresolved D. Germline CDR1 is DFQATT and CDR2 is SNEGSKA (reference sequence). Trimming left V 3 bases short and J 7 bases short, with 13 bases between. CDR3 length: 14 residues. CDR3 sequence (DNA): TGCAGTGCTAGTTCTACCTATACCAATTCACCCCTCCACTTT. Translating gives CSASSTYTNSPLHF.

The V and J genes are TRBV2 and TRBJ2-7; 9 positions match TRBD2. Germline assignment: CDR1 SNHLY and CDR2 FYNNEI. The CDR3 has 15 residues. The V and J ends lost 10 bases and 2 bases, in that order; junction bases with no gene match: 12. CDR3 residues: CATLGGASGTYEQYF. CDR3 in DNA: TGTGCCACGCTAGGGGGGGCTAGCGGGACCTACGAGCAGTACTTC.

The V call is TRBV6-2 or TRBV6-3, the J call TRBJ2-1; TRBD2 aligns across 10 bases. V lost 2 bases and J lost 9; bases outside the gene matches: 10. CDR1 is MNHEY and CDR2 is SVGEGT in the germline V gene. This CDR3 contains 16 residues. The CDR3 reads CASSYASGSVRGEQFF. The CDR3 bases are TGTGCCAGCAGTTACGCTAGCGGGAGTGTGAGGGGTGAGCAGTTCTTC.

This chain joins TRBV27 and TRBJ2-6, with D possibly being TRBD2 (6 bases). The V gene's germline CDR1 is MNHEY and CDR2 SMNVEV (reference sequence). The germline V and J ends were trimmed by 4 bases and 1 base, with 8 bases remaining between them. The CDR3 runs 15 residues. The CDR3 DNA is TGTGCCAGCAGTTCACTAGCATCTGGGGCCAACGTCCTGACTTTC. This sequence encodes CASSSLASGANVLTF.

The chain has TRBV10-3 and TRBJ1-2; a possible D gene is TRBD1 (5 bases). Germline V gene sequence: CDR1 ENHRY, CDR2 SYGVKD. There are 16 residues in the CDR3. Trimming took 10 bases from V and 2 from J, leaving 23 bases between them. The DNA of the CDR3 is TGTGCCACCGGGGGGGAGCCAGGGAAGCCCAACTATGGCTACACCTTC. Protein sequence: CATGGEPGKPNYGYTF.

V and J are TRBV28 and TRBJ1-1; 8 nucleotides match TRBD1. Germline V gene data show CDR1 as MDHEN and CDR2 as SYDVKM. CDR3 length: 14 amino acids. J lost 3 bases, V lost 6 bases, and 6 bases had no gene match. The CDR3 here is CASRNTGGYTEAFF. The CDR3 bases are TGTGCCAGCAGAAACACAGGGGGTTACACTGAAGCTTTCTTT. Based on the CDR3 plus reference TRBV28 and TRBJ1-1, the full variable domain is DVKVTQSSRYLVKRTGEKVFLECVQDMDHENMFWYRQDPGLGLRLIYFSYDVKMKEKGDIPEGYSVSREKKERFSLILESASTNQTSMYLCASRNTGGYTEAFFGQGTRLTVV.

The J gene is TRBJ1-2, the V gene TRBV4-3; 9 bases match TRBD1. This CDR3 spans 15 amino acids. The germline V gene encodes CDR1 LGHNA and CDR2 YSLEER. The V and J ends lost 4 bases and 4 bases, in that order; junction bases with no gene match: 7. The CDR3 spells CASSLEKTGGYGYTF. As DNA, the CDR3 is TGCGCCAGCAGCCTAGAGAAGACAGGGGGCTATGGCTACACCTTC.

Here the CDR3 DNA reads TGTGCCATCAGTGTGCACAGGGAAGGTCAGCCCCAGCATTTT. Encoded protein: CAISVHREGQPQHF. This sequence joins TRBV10-3 and TRBJ1-5, with a weak D call TRBD1 (6 bases). The germline gives CDR1 ENHRY, CDR2 SYGVKD. The V end lost 4 bases, the J end lost 6 bases, and 13 bases lay between the germline ends. The length of the CDR3 is 14 residues.

This clone came up a few times. The chain couples TRBV27 to TRBJ1-2, with D tentatively TRBD1 (6 bases). Germline V gene data show CDR1 as MNHEY and CDR2 as SMNVEV (reference sequence). The ends were cut back, 6 bases at V and 4 bases at J, with 12 bases in the middle. The CDR3 runs 13 residues. CDR3 in DNA: TGTGCCAGCAGCTCAGGGGCACTCTATGGCTACACCTTC. Protein product: CASSSGALYGYTF.

This sequence joins TRBV21-1 and TRBJ1-2; TRBD1, the table's D call, lacks a check against the DNA. TRBV21-1 is assigned pseudogene status. CDR3 length: 17 amino acids. The CDR3 bases are TGTGCCAGCAGCGAAAGCAAGAGGGGACACTACTCCTATGGCTACACCTTC. Amino acids: CASSESKRGHYSYGYTF.

CDR3 sequence reads: CASSTGTAFGQYF. In nucleotides, the CDR3 is TGTGCCAGCAGCACCGGGACAGCCTTCGGGCAGTATTTT. The chain joins TRBV6-2 or TRBV6-3 to TRBJ2-3; 7 nucleotides align to TRBD1. The length of the CDR3 is 13 residues. V lost 6 bases and J lost 11; bases outside the gene matches: 11. Germline V gene sequence: CDR1 MNHEY, CDR2 SVGEGT.

V usage is TRBV30 and J usage is TRBJ1-5; D is unclear. CDR3 length: 11 amino acids. Per the germline V gene, CDR1 is GTSNPN and CDR2 is SVGIG (reference sequence). Trimming removed 8 bases at V and 5 bases at J, with 10 bases between. CDR3 coding DNA: TGTGCCGCTGGCTTACATCAGCCCCAGCATTTT. The encoded protein is CAAGLHQPQHF.

The chain combines TRBV6-4 with TRBJ1-1; D gene unclear. Germline loops: CDR1 MRHNA, CDR2 SNTAGT. Between the trimmed V and J ends, which lost 5 bases and 0 bases, there was a span of 7 bases. This CDR3 region has 13 residues. The CDR3 sequence: CASSREMNTEAFF. CDR3 DNA: TGTGCCAGCAGTAGAGAGATGAACACTGAAGCTTTCTTT.